This entry lists 3 T cell receptor beta chains sequenced from one sample in a study of regulatory T cells in long-lasting Graves disease. CDR3 regions were amplified by Arm-PCR using iRepertoire HTBI primers to build TCR beta libraries. MiXCR, run by TCRdb on the multiplex PCR reads, gives a single entry per CDR3 protein. The table shows hundreds of thousands of distinct CDR3 sequences, with about 12% occurring only once. Time point here: newly diagnosed GD, antithyroid drugs for less than 3 months. PBMC-derived RNA was used for the TCR library. The sample also formed part of further work on T cells in Graves' hyperthyroidism and ophthalmopathy.

This specimen consisted of peripheral blood mononuclear cells (PBMCs), obtained at new diagnosis, from a patient treated with antithyroid drugs. These receptors were obtained from a woman aged 25 to 39 with Graves disease.

This clonotype was counted many times. This sequence joins TRBV18 and TRBJ2-7; TRBD2 matches 12 bases. With 0 bases clipped from V and 6 bases from J, the junction kept 3 bases outside the gene matches. The germline V gene encodes CDR1 KGHSH and CDR2 LQKENI. The CDR3 extends over 15 amino acids. DNA for the CDR3: TGTGCCAGCTCACCACCGAAGGGACTAGCGGGCGAGCAGTACTTC. As protein: CASSPPKGLAGEQYF.

This clonotype was observed many times. The gene calls are TRBV27 and TRBJ1-1; 7 bases align to TRBD1. The germline V gene has CDR1 MNHEY and CDR2 SMNVEV (reference sequence). V was pared by 8 bases and J by 4 bases, with 4 bases of the junction left unmatched. The CDR3 sequence is 12 residues long. DNA of the CDR3: TGTGCCAGCTTCGACAGGGCCACTGAAGCTTTCTTT. It encodes CASFDRATEAFF.

In this sample, this clonotype turned up a few times. At one end the junction does not follow the germline gene, possibly because of a read error. The chain employs TRBV12-3 or TRBV12-4 and TRBJ2-7; D tentatively reads TRBD1 or TRBD2 (5 bases each). The CDR3 runs to 13 residues. CDR3 residues: CASSLYPRGAEAF. CDR3 coding DNA: TGTGCCAGCAGTTTATACCCTCGAGGGGCCGAAGCGTTC.